The 10 T cell receptor beta chains below all came from one sample that was sequenced in a study of CD8 T cells in ankylosing spondylitis (dated by TCRdb to 2015 to 2018). Library preparation used 5' RACE. Sequencing took place on an Illumina HiSeq 2500. TCRdb reanalyzed the raw reads on its own, using fastp at Q25 for trimming and MiXCR for clone calling, and kept in-frame beta chains. Identical CDR3 proteins give one entry, which carries the most common genes and DNA. Here the sample has under 950,000 distinct CDR3 sequences; roughly 19% occur a single time. The ten biggest clones cover under 20% of the sample. These receptors have no known antigen. The paper's findings and limits, for the study overall: Blood from ankylosing spondylitis patients appeared to be characterized by a TCR beta motif made up of several highly homologous amino acid variants.

The sequencing input was blood, either unsorted or a sorted T cell fraction (not recorded which). These receptors originate from a male donor with ankylosing spondylitis.

In its sample, this clonotype was seen a few times. The rearrangement joins TRBV4-2 to TRBJ1-5, with 8 bases identical to TRBD1. Trimming removed 1 base from V and 5 bases from J; junction bases left unmatched: 7. Germline CDR1 is LGHNA and CDR2 is YNFKEQ. The length of the CDR3 is 16 residues. In DNA form, the CDR3 reads TGTGCCAGCAGCCAAGTCGGACAGGGAGGGGATCAGCCCCAGCATTTT. It yields the protein CASSQVGQGGDQPQHF.

The chain recombines TRBV5-1 with TRBJ1-6, with D uncertain. This CDR3 has 14 amino acids. The V gene lost 2 bases and the J gene lost 10 bases, with 13 bases spanning the gap. Looked up from germline, CDR1 is SGHRS and CDR2 is YFSETQ. CDR3: CASSFPALGSPLHF. The DNA for the CDR3 is TGCGCCAGCAGCTTCCCAGCTCTGGGATCACCCCTCCACTTT.

This clonotype was counted only a few times. This rearrangement joins TRBV20-1 to TRBJ2-7; 7 nucleotides match TRBD1. The J segment lost 1 base and the V segment lost 5 bases, leaving 5 bases of the junction unmatched. The CDR3 is made up of 13 amino acids. In germline, CDR1 is DFQATT, CDR2 SNEGSKA (reference sequence). The CDR3 reads CSAQRQGSYEQYF. As DNA, the CDR3 is TGCAGTGCTCAAAGACAGGGATCCTACGAGCAGTACTTC.

This clonotype was observed a handful of times. This sequence joins TRBV11-2 and TRBJ2-5, with 7 bases lining up with TRBD1. The junction had 10 bases not matched to a gene; V was cut back by 1 base and J by 2 bases. CDR1 is SGHAT and CDR2 is FQNNGV in the germline V gene. This CDR3 has 17 residues. As DNA, the CDR3 is TGTGCCAGCAGCTTAGTTGGGACAGAGTACTTTCAAGAGACCCAGTACTTC. Its translation: CASSLVGTEYFQETQYF. Full variable domain (rest looked up from reference TRBV11-2 and TRBJ2-5): EAGVAQSPRYKIIEKRQSVAFWCNPISGHATLYWYQQILGQGPKLLIQFQNNGVVDDSQLPKDRFSAERLKGVDSTLKIQPAKLEDSAVYLCASSLVGTEYFQETQYFGPGTRLLVL.

This clonotype was observed a few times. The chain joins TRBV12-3 or TRBV12-4 to TRBJ1-1, with D hard to call. The CDR3 runs to 12 residues. V lost 3 bases and J lost 6, with 8 bases in between. CDR3 sequence: CASSFPAPEAFF. The CDR3 nucleotides read TGTGCCAGCAGTTTCCCTGCCCCTGAAGCTTTCTTT.

This chain uses TRBV7-9 with TRBJ1-4, with D possibly TRBD1 on 6 matching bases. V was pared by 3 bases and J by 7 bases, with 15 bases between. The germline V gene encodes CDR1 SEHNR and CDR2 FQNEAQ (reference sequence). The CDR3 contains 15 residues. The CDR3 sequence is CASSFPGAGVEKLFF. For the CDR3, the DNA is TGTGCCAGCAGCTTCCCAGGGGCGGGTGTTGAAAAACTGTTTTTT.

V is TRBV29-1 and J is TRBJ2-7; D is uncertain. The V and J ends lost 5 bases and 4 bases respectively, with 9 bases between them. This CDR3 is 11 amino acids long. CDR1 is SQVTM, CDR2 ANQGSEA, per germline. The CDR3 region is CSVQQLYEQYF. The CDR3 region has the DNA TGCAGCGTTCAACAGCTGTACGAGCAGTACTTC.

The sample holds many counts of this clonotype. V usage is TRBV29-1 and J usage is TRBJ2-1; D might be TRBD1 (6 bases). V lost 7 bases, J lost 10 bases, and 20 bases lay in between. The CDR3 has 13 residues. CDR1 and CDR2 (germline): SQVTM, ANQGSEA. CDR3 loop: CSGLIQGVGEQFF. The DNA of the CDR3 is TGCAGCGGTCTGATACAGGGAGTTGGGGAGCAGTTCTTC.

This clonotype was found a few times. This sequence joins TRBV7-9 and TRBJ1-2, with a possible D match to TRBD1 (5 bases). V lost 4 bases, J lost 14 bases, and 14 bases lay in between. CDR1 is SEHNR and CDR2 is FQNEAQ in the germline V gene (reference sequence). This CDR3 comprises 11 residues. CDR3 sequence: CASSSLPGGTF. CDR3 DNA sequence: TGTGCCAGCAGCTCCCTTCCGGGGGGAACCTTC.

This clonotype was detected a few times. This rearrangement joins TRBV10-3 to TRBJ1-6, with 11 bases fitting TRBD1. The trim removed 6 bases at V and 6 bases at J, leaving 7 bases unmatched. There are 16 residues in the CDR3. The germline V gene has CDR1 ENHRY and CDR2 SYGVKD. For the CDR3, the DNA is TGTGCCATCAGCCCGGACAGGGGGCTTGGTAATTCACCCCTCCACTTT. Translated, it gives CAISPDRGLGNSPLHF.